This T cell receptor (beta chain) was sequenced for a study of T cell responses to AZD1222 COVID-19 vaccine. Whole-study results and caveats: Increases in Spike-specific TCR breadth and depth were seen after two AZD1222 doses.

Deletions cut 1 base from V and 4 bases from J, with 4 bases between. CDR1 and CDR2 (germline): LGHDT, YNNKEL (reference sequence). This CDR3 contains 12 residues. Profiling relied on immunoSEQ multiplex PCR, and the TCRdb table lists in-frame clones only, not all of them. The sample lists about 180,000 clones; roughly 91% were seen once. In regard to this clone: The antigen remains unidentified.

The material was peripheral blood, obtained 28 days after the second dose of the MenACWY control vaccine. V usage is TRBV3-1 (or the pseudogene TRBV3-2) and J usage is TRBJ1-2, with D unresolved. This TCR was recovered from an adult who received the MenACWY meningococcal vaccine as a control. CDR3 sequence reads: CASSQVSYGYTF. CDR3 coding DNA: TGTGCCAGCAGCCAAGTGAGCTATGGCTACACCTTC.